This is a list of T cell receptor beta chains from one sample in a study of T cells in Graves' hyperthyroidism and ophthalmopathy. TCRdb redid the calling of the multiplex PCR reads with MiXCR, one entry per CDR3 protein. The sample lists about 250,000 distinct CDR3 sequences; around 22% were seen once. Input material: blood. Source of these receptors: a man aged 30 to 39 with Graves' ophthalmopathy. Each CDR3 is given with its conserved first and last residue. The order of the fields is D gene, V gene, CDR3 length, J gene, clone size, CDR3 protein, CDR3 DNA. D genes are given only for firm matches. The size field is filled for only some rows; it gives once, few, many or a size class.

TRBD1	TRBV11-2	14	TRBJ2-7	many	CASSRNRGDYEQYF	TGTGCCAGCAGCCGTAACAGGGGAGACTACGAGCAGTACTTC
TRBD2	TRBV5-1	17	TRBJ2-5	-	CASSLDSLAGGGETQYF	TGCGCCAGCAGCTTGGATTCACTAGCGGGAGGCGGGGAGACCCAGTACTTC
-	TRBV5-6	17	TRBJ1-5	few	CASSLSVSGRGNQPQHF	TGTGCCAGCAGCTTAAGCGTCTCAGGGAGAGGCAATCAGCCCCAGCATTTT
TRBD2	TRBV7-8	16	TRBJ2-7	few	CASSLVGGRAFYEQYF	TGTGCCAGCAGCTTAGTCGGTGGGAGGGCCTTCTACGAGCAGTACTTC
TRBD2	TRBV28	16	TRBJ2-1	many	CASTQGLPSSYNEQFF	TGTGCCAGCACCCAGGGACTACCTAGCTCCTACAATGAGCAGTTCTTC
TRBD2	TRBV20-1	16	TRBJ2-3	many	CSAARLAGGSTDTQYF	TGCAGTGCTGCCCGCCTAGCGGGGGGGAGCACAGATACGCAGTATTTT
-	TRBV10-3	16	TRBJ2-1	-	CAISETQLVNYNEQFF	TGTGCCATCAGTGAGACCCAGTTAGTAAACTACAATGAGCAGTTCTTC
-	TRBV29-1	17	TRBJ2-2	-	CSVEDVVSDKNTGELFF	TGCAGCGTTGAAGATGTGGTCTCGGACAAGAACACCGGGGAGCTGTTTTTT
-	TRBV7-2	16	TRBJ2-4	many	CASSLVLRLAKNIQYF	TGTGCCAGCAGCTTAGTATTACGGTTAGCCAAAAACATTCAGTACTTC
TRBD2	TRBV7-3	15	TRBJ2-7	many	CASSLTGLGTYEQYF	TGTGCCAGCAGCTTAACGGGACTAGGTACCTACGAGCAGTACTTC
TRBD2	TRBV24-1	15	TRBJ2-3	-	CATSTSGTSTDTQYF	TGTGCCACCAGTACTAGCGGGACTAGCACAGATACGCAGTATTTT
-	TRBV24-1	15	TRBJ2-1	few	CATSDLGRSYNEQFF	TGTGCCACCAGTGATTTGGGCCGAAGTTACAATGAGCAGTTCTTC
TRBD2	TRBV6-1	16	TRBJ2-7	-	CASSDSGGGWSYEQYF	TGTGCCAGCAGTGACTCCGGGGGGGGCTGGTCCTACGAGCAGTACTTC
-	TRBV9	15	TRBJ2-2	-	CASSVAGTSTGELFF	TGTGCCAGCAGCGTAGCTGGGACTTCAACCGGGGAGCTGTTTTTT
TRBD1	TRBV24-1	15	TRBJ1-5	-	CATSDHGQGIQPQHF	TGTGCCACCAGTGATCATGGACAGGGAATTCAGCCCCAGCATTTT
TRBD1	TRBV27	14	TRBJ2-7	few	CASSLTGGISVQYF	TGTGCCAGCAGTTTGACAGGGGGCATTTCTGTGCAGTACTTC
-	TRBV20-1	15	TRBJ2-2	-	CSARDLRLGTGELFF	TGCAGTGCTAGAGATTTGCGACTCGGGACCGGGGAGCTGTTTTTT
TRBD1	TRBV12-3/TRBV12-4	13	TRBJ1-2	-	CASSRDRVGSYTF	TGTGCCAGCAGTCGGGACAGGGTCGGAAGCTACACCTTC
TRBD2	TRBV4-1	15	TRBJ2-7	-	CASSQAGGKWYEQYF	TGCGCCAGCAGCCAAGCGGGAGGAAAGTGGTACGAGCAGTACTTC
TRBD1	TRBV7-9	15	TRBJ1-6	few	CASKETGGNNSPLHF	TGTGCCAGCAAGGAGACAGGGGGAAATAATTCACCCCTCCACTTT
TRBD1	TRBV30	15	TRBJ1-1	many	CAWNNRGPMNTEAFF	TGTGCCTGGAATAACAGGGGTCCTATGAACACTGAAGCTTTCTTT
-	TRBV11-1	11	TRBJ2-7	many	CASSSLYEQYF	TGTGCCAGCAGCTCGCTCTACGAGCAGTACTTC
TRBD1	TRBV20-1	13	TRBJ1-6	-	CSAWDRGGSPLHF	TGCAGTGCGTGGGACAGGGGAGGTTCACCCCTCCACTTT
TRBD2	TRBV10-3	15	TRBJ2-1	-	CAISGGLAGPDEQFF	TGTGCCATCAGTGGGGGACTAGCGGGACCGGATGAGCAGTTCTTC
-	TRBV27	13	TRBJ2-1	-	CASALLASDEQFF	TGTGCCAGCGCCTTATTAGCTAGTGATGAGCAGTTCTTC
-	TRBV28	15	TRBJ1-1	-	CASSRPARSGTEAFF	TGTGCCAGCAGTCGCCCCGCCAGGAGTGGCACTGAAGCTTTCTTT
TRBD1	TRBV2	15	TRBJ2-7	many	CASSKGQAISYEQYF	TGTGCCAGCAGTAAGGGACAGGCGATCTCCTACGAGCAGTACTTC
TRBD2	TRBV7-8	16	TRBJ2-5	many	CASSYRTSGSTETQYF	TGTGCCAGCAGCTACAGGACTAGCGGGAGTACAGAGACCCAGTACTTC
TRBD1	TRBV28	14	TRBJ1-5	-	CASSPGGVAGPQHF	TGTGCCAGCAGCCCAGGGGGGGTCGCAGGGCCCCAGCATTTT
-	TRBV6-6	15	TRBJ1-1	-	CASSYGPNMNTEAFF	TGTGCCAGCAGTTACGGACCGAACATGAACACTGAAGCTTTCTTT
TRBD1	TRBV2	13	TRBJ1-1	many	CASSKTTGAEAFF	TGTGCCAGCAGTAAGACTACAGGGGCTGAAGCTTTCTTT
-	TRBV5-1	13	TRBJ2-1	many	CASKAGVNNEQFF	TGCGCCAGCAAGGCAGGGGTTAACAATGAGCAGTTCTTC
TRBD2	TRBV10-3	14	TRBJ2-1	few	CAISEGGSFNEQFF	TGTGCCATCAGTGAGGGCGGGAGTTTCAATGAGCAGTTCTTC
-	TRBV9	15	TRBJ1-5	-	CASSVAGTSNQPQHF	TGTGCCAGCAGCGTAGCCGGGACAAGCAATCAGCCCCAGCATTTT
-	TRBV6-2/TRBV6-3	13	TRBJ2-7	few	CASSYNFAYEQYF	TGTGCCAGCAGTTATAACTTTGCCTACGAGCAGTACTTC
TRBD2	TRBV5-1	15	TRBJ2-5	-	CASSLLAGATEAQYF	TGCGCCAGCAGCTTACTTGCGGGAGCGACGGAGGCCCAGTACTTC
TRBD1	TRBV28	15	TRBJ2-7	-	CASSPGTGYSYEQYF	TGTGCCAGCAGCCCCGGGACAGGGTATTCCTACGAGCAGTACTTC
TRBD1	TRBV18	17	TRBJ1-1	once	CASSPVPTGWMNTEAFF	TGTGCCAGCTCACCGGTACCGACAGGGTGGATGAACACTGAAGCTTTCTTT
-	TRBV7-2	13	TRBJ2-5	many	CASSDYLEGTQYF	TGTGCCAGCAGCGACTACTTGGAAGGTACCCAGTACTTC
-	TRBV2	15	TRBJ2-7	few	CASSLLQGATYEQYF	TGTGCCAGCAGCCTATTACAGGGTGCAACCTACGAGCAGTACTTC
TRBD1	TRBV5-1	16	TRBJ2-7	-	CASSLAGTGGPYEQYF	TGTGCCAGCAGCTTGGCAGGGACAGGGGGCCCGTACGAGCAGTACTTC
TRBD1	TRBV28	17	TRBJ1-1	many	CASSLLRDSFLNTEAFF	TGTGCCAGCAGTCTACTTCGGGACAGCTTTTTGAACACTGAAGCTTTCTTT
-	TRBV12-3/TRBV12-4	16	TRBJ1-6	-	CASRDGDKGSSSPLHF	TGTGCCAGCAGGGACGGGGACAAGGGGTCGAGTTCACCCCTCCACTTT
TRBD2	TRBV12-3/TRBV12-4	16	TRBJ2-1	once	CASSFGLAGGGNEQFF	TGTGCCAGCAGTTTCGGATTAGCGGGAGGGGGCAATGAGCAGTTCTTC
TRBD1	TRBV2	12	TRBJ2-7	few	CASQDRAYEQYF	TGTGCCAGCCAAGACAGGGCCTACGAGCAGTACTTC
-	TRBV27	13	TRBJ2-7	few	CASSLTRTGEQYF	TGTGCCAGCAGTTTAACCCGGACGGGAGAGCAGTACTTC
-	TRBV5-1	13	TRBJ1-2	-	CASSSGSLYGYTF	TGCGCCAGCAGTTCTGGGTCACTCTATGGCTACACCTTC
TRBD1	TRBV6-1	15	TRBJ1-3	-	CASSEDRVSGNTIYF	TGTGCCAGCAGTGAGGACAGGGTCTCTGGAAACACCATATATTTT
-	TRBV25-1	16	TRBJ2-7	many	CASSDLGEGAGYEQYF	TGTGCCAGCAGTGATCTTGGTGAGGGAGCGGGCTACGAGCAGTACTTC
-	TRBV13	13	TRBJ1-2	-	CASSYGSNYGYTF	TGTGCCAGCAGCTATGGGTCGAACTATGGCTACACCTTC
-	TRBV5-1	12	TRBJ2-2	many	CASNTNTGELFF	TGCGCCAGCAACACGAACACCGGGGAGCTGTTTTTT